This passage covers 21 T cell receptor beta chains from one sample sequenced in a study of T cells in Graves' hyperthyroidism and ophthalmopathy. There were TCR beta CDR3 regions amplified from RNA transcripts. First-round RT-PCR targeting the TCR CDR3 was performed with the HTBI primer set. TCRdb re-derived calls from the multiplex PCR reads in MiXCR, one entry per CDR3 protein. Of about 420,000 distinct CDR3 sequences in the sample, roughly 15% are singletons; the top ten hold about 5%. Sequencing used blood. These receptors originate from a woman younger than 35 with Graves' hyperthyroidism.

The table lists this clonotype with many counts. CDR3 bases: TGTGCCTGGAGCCAGGGGGCAGGGCAGCCCCAGCATTTT. Its protein is CAWSQGAGQPQHF. The chain combines TRBV30 with TRBJ1-5, with TRBD1 identical over 8 bases. Germline CDR1 and CDR2: GTSNPN and SVGIG (reference sequence). The ends lost 3 bases at V and 7 bases at J; junction bases unmatched: 5. The CDR3 extends over 13 amino acids.

A word on this clonotype: A much larger clone sits a single nucleotide away, making a read error possible. This rearrangement joins TRBV24-1 to TRBJ1-1; D remains ambiguous. Per germline, CDR1 KGHDR and CDR2 SFDVKD. The CDR3 sequence is 12 residues long. The CDR3 DNA is TGTGACACCAGTGATTTGAGCGGAGAAGCTTTCTTT. Protein: CDTSDLSGEAFF.

J is TRBJ2-3 and V is TRBV5-1; TRBD2 matches 10 bases. V shed 3 bases and J 2 bases; nucleotides not matched to a gene: 12. There are 18 residues in the CDR3. Germline CDR1 SGHRS, CDR2 YFSETQ. CDR3 coding DNA: TGCGCCAGCAGCTCAATAGCGGGAGGACCGAGACCCACAGATACGCAGTATTTT. This codes for CASSSIAGGPRPTDTQYF.

V usage is TRBV6-1 and J usage is TRBJ2-2, with D unclear. This CDR3 region has 16 residues. Between the trimmed V and J ends, which lost 7 bases and 0 bases, there was a span of 15 bases. In germline, CDR1 is MNHNS, CDR2 SASEGT. CDR3 amino acids: CASTRLSVPNTGELFF. The CDR3 DNA is TGTGCCAGCACCCGACTTTCCGTCCCGAACACCGGGGAGCTGTTTTTT.

This clonotype appeared many times. The chain carries TRBV20-1 and TRBJ2-4; 14 bases match TRBD2. The CDR3 loop spans 13 amino acids. The V segment lost 8 bases and the J segment 10 bases; nucleotides outside the gene matches: 7. Per the germline V gene, CDR1 is DFQATT and CDR2 is SNEGSKA (reference sequence). The CDR3 DNA reads TGCAGTTTGGGACTAGCGGGAGAAGTAATTCAGTACTTC. Its protein product is CSLGLAGEVIQYF.

This clonotype was seen many times. The rearrangement joins TRBV28 to TRBJ2-6; 15 bases fit TRBD2. Germline V CDR1 and CDR2: MDHEN, SYDVKM. V trimming: 6 bases; J trimming: 1 base; junction bases outside the gene matches: 7. The CDR3 extends over 19 amino acids. The CDR3 coding sequence is TGTGCCAGCAGCGGACTAGCGGGAGGGCCTTTATCTGGGGCCAACGTCCTGACTTTC. Translation: CASSGLAGGPLSGANVLTF.

This clonotype came up a few times. The V gene is TRBV7-9, the J gene TRBJ1-2, with D perhaps matching TRBD1 (5 bases). The germline gives CDR1 SEHNR, CDR2 FQNEAQ (reference sequence). V was cut by 1 base and J by 7 bases, with 7 bases left in between. This CDR3 is built from 12 residues. CDR3 in amino acids: CASSLGTSGYTF. The DNA of the CDR3 is TGTGCCAGCAGCTTAGGGACATCTGGCTACACCTTC.

This clonotype was seen a handful of times. The chain carries TRBV20-1 and TRBJ2-5; perhaps TRBD1 as D (6 bases). The CDR3 sequence is 13 residues long. Germline V gene sequence: CDR1 DFQATT, CDR2 SNEGSKA (reference sequence). V was clipped by 3 bases and J by 5 bases, with 13 bases between them. The CDR3 protein is CSARTTGTETQYF. For the CDR3, the DNA is TGCAGTGCTAGGACTACAGGGACCGAGACCCAGTACTTC.

This clonotype was observed many times. The chain's CDR3 is CASSLIPGSSYNEQFF. The CDR3 region has the DNA TGTGCCAGCAGTTTAATTCCCGGGAGCTCCTACAATGAGCAGTTCTTC. The chain joins TRBV27 to TRBJ2-1; TRBD2 is a possible D gene (6 bases). Looked up from germline, CDR1 is MNHEY and CDR2 is SMNVEV (reference sequence). The germline V and J ends were trimmed by 2 bases and 0 bases, with 11 bases remaining between them. The CDR3 runs to 16 residues.

At least ten counts were recorded for this clonotype. Germline and junction disagree at one end, which may indicate a read error. The V call is TRBV28, the J call TRBJ2-5, with 7 bases aligning to TRBD1. Germline CDR1 reads MDHEN; CDR2 reads SYDVKM. There are 16 residues in the CDR3. The CDR3 sequence: CAGSNTGASVKETQYF. The CDR3 nucleotides are TGTGCCGGCAGCAATACAGGGGCTTCGGTCAAAGAGACCCAGTACTTC.

The chain employs TRBV11-1 and TRBJ1-6; D is uncertain. V was shortened by 9 bases and J by 0 bases, with 12 bases between the two germline ends. This CDR3 contains 15 residues. Germline CDR1 SGHAT, CDR2 FQDESV (reference sequence). Here the CDR3 DNA reads TGTGCCAGGACCTTACCGTGCTCCTATAATTCACCCCTCCACTTT. It codes for CARTLPCSYNSPLHF.

This clonotype came up a few times. The chain couples TRBV27 to TRBJ1-4, with unresolved D. Germline CDR1 MNHEY, CDR2 SMNVEV (reference sequence). V lost 7 bases to trimming and J lost 5 bases, with 11 bases between them. The CDR3 length is 13 residues. CDR3 amino acids: CASKPDGNEKLFF. DNA of the CDR3: TGTGCCAGCAAACCGGACGGGAATGAAAAACTGTTTTTT.

This clonotype turned up a few times. The V and J genes are TRBV6-2 or TRBV6-3 and TRBJ2-1, with D unresolved. The length of the CDR3 is 13 residues. V was trimmed by 4 bases and J by 6 bases, leaving 10 bases between them. Germline CDR1 is MNHEY and CDR2 is SVGEGT. The CDR3 sequence is CASSLLIGNEQFF. The CDR3, as DNA: TGTGCCAGCAGTTTGTTGATCGGCAATGAGCAGTTCTTC.

This clonotype has a count of ten or more. The gene calls are TRBV15 and TRBJ2-1; the match to TRBD2 covers 7 bases. V lost 5 bases, J lost 3 bases, and 7 bases stayed unmatched. The CDR3 has 15 amino acids. Germline V gene data show CDR1 as LNHNV and CDR2 as YYDKDF (reference sequence). DNA for the CDR3: TGTGCCACCAGCCCTCTAGCGGAGAGCTACAATGAGCAGTTCTTC. Amino acid sequence: CATSPLAESYNEQFF.

This clonotype was counted many times. This chain connects TRBV11-2 to TRBJ2-1; D unclear. The CDR3 has 11 amino acids. V gave up 5 bases and J gave up 5 bases, with 4 bases separating them. CDR1 and CDR2 from the germline V gene are SGHAT and FQNNGV. The CDR3 reads CASSQNNEQFF. CDR3 DNA sequence: TGTGCCAGCAGCCAAAACAATGAGCAGTTCTTC.

At least ten counts were recorded for this clonotype. The rearrangement links TRBV11-2 to TRBJ1-3; no reliable D call. Per germline, CDR1 SGHAT and CDR2 FQNNGV. The V and J ends lost 4 bases and 6 bases respectively, with 4 bases between them. The CDR3 spans 11 residues. Here the CDR3 reads CASSYLNTIYF. Written as DNA, the CDR3 is TGTGCCAGCAGCTACCTAAACACCATATATTTT.

This clonotype occurred many times. This chain connects TRBV2 to TRBJ1-5; D unresolved. CDR1 and CDR2 from the germline V gene are SNHLY and FYNNEI. The V end lost 2 bases, the J end lost 1 base, and 9 bases lay between the germline ends. CDR3 length equals 15 residues. The CDR3 DNA reads TGTGCCAGCAGTGAATGGGGTACGAGCAATCAGCCCCAGCATTTT. Amino acids: CASSEWGTSNQPQHF.

CDR3 loop: CASSVVSNTKYNEQFF. DNA of the CDR3: TGTGCCAGCAGCGTAGTTTCCAACACCAAATACAATGAGCAGTTCTTC. This chain uses TRBV9 with TRBJ2-1; D is ambiguous. Germline V CDR1 and CDR2: SGDLS, YYNGEE. The CDR3 runs 16 residues. Trimming pared 0 bases from V and 4 bases from J, leaving 14 bases between. Combining the CDR3 with reference TRBV9 and TRBJ2-1 gives the whole variable domain DSGVTQTPKHLITATGQRVTLRCSPRSGDLSVYWYQQSLDQGLQFLIQYYNGEERAKGNILERFSAQQFPDLHSELNLSSLELGDSALYFCASSVVSNTKYNEQFFGPGTRLTVL.

This clonotype was recorded at least ten times. The chain employs TRBV27 and TRBJ1-5; a weak D match, TRBD1 (6 bases). The germline gives CDR1 MNHEY, CDR2 SMNVEV (reference sequence). Trimming removed 5 bases from V and 0 bases from J, with 11 bases in between. The CDR3 has 15 residues. The CDR3 sequence is CASSIQGNSNQPQHF. The DNA for the CDR3 is TGTGCCAGCAGTATACAGGGAAATAGCAATCAGCCCCAGCATTTT.

This chain uses TRBV27 with TRBJ2-5, with D possibly called TRBD1 or TRBD2 (5 bases each). The V and J ends lost 7 bases and 5 bases respectively, with 17 bases between them. The CDR3 totals 14 residues. Germline V gene sequence: CDR1 MNHEY, CDR2 SMNVEV (reference sequence). CDR3 in DNA: TGTGCCAGCACCAACAGAGGGGTCTGGGAGACCCAGTACTTC. Protein product: CASTNRGVWETQYF.

The sample holds a few counts of this clonotype. This rearrangement joins TRBV6-1 to TRBJ2-2; 9 positions match TRBD1. Germline lookup yields CDR1 MNHNS and CDR2 SASEGT. V trimming: 4 bases; J trimming: 7 bases; junction bases outside the gene matches: 4. CDR3 length: 14 amino acids. The CDR3 DNA is TGTGCCAGCAGTGTGGGACAGGGTAACGGGGAGCTGTTTTTT. Translation: CASSVGQGNGELFF.